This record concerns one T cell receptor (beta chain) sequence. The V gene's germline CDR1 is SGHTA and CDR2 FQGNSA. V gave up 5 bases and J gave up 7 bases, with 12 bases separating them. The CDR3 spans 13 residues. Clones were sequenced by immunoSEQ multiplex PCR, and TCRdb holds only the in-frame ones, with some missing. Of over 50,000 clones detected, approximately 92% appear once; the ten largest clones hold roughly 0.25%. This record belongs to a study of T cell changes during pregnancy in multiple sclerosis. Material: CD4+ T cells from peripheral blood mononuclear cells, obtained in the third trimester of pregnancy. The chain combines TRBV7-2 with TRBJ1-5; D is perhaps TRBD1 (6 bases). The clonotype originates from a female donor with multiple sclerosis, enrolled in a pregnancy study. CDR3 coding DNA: TGTGCCAGCAGCGTACAGGGTAGCCAGCCCCAGCATTTT. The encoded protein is CASSVQGSQPQHF.